This TCR beta chain was recovered during a study of T-cell memory formation after mild COVID-19. The CDR3 is 14 amino acids. Per germline, CDR1 SEHNR and CDR2 FQNEAQ (reference sequence). Trimming left V 2 bases short and J 1 base short, with 8 bases between. One entry per CDR3 protein, called by TCRdb with MiXCR from the 5' RACE reads. This table has roughly 620,000 distinct CDR3 sequences, roughly 18% appearing once. This clonotype showed up just a few times. Sequencing was performed on PBMCs or a T cell subset sorted from them (not recorded which). The rearrangement uses TRBV7-9 and TRBJ1-2; D is ambiguous. The TCR sequence derives from an adult woman who had mild COVID-19 (a few samples of this study predate the infection). Cell type and time point are not known. CDR3 DNA: TGTGCCAGCAGCTTATCGGGCAGTAACTATGGCTACACCTTC. This codes for CASSLSGSNYGYTF.